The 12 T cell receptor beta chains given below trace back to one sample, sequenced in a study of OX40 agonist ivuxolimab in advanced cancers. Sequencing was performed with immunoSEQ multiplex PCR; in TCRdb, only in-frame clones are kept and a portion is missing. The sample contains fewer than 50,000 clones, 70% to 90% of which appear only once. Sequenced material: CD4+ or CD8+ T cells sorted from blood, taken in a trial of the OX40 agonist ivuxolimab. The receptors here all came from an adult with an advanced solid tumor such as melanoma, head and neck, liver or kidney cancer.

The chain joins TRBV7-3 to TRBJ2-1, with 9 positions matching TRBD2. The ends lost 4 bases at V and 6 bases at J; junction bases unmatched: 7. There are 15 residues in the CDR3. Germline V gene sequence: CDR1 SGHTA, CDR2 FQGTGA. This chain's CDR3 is CASSSRGGEGNEQFF. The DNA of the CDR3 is TGTGCCAGCAGCTCGCGGGGGGGCGAGGGCAATGAGCAGTTCTTC.

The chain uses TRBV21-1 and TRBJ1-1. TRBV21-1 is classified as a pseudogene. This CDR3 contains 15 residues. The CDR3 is CASSKEDRWSTEAFF. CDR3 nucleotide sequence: TGTGCCAGCAGCAAAGAGGACCGCTGGTCGACTGAAGCTTTCTTT.

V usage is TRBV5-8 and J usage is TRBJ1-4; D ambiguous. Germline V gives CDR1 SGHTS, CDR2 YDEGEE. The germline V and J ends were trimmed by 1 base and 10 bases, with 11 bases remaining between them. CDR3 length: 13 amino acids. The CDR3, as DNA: TGTGCCAGCAGCTTGCTCTGGCGAGGAAAACTGTTTTTT. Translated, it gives CASSLLWRGKLFF.

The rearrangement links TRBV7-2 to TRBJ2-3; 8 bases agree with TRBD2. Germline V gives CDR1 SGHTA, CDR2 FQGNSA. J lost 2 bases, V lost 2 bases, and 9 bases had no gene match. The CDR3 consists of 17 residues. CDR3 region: CASSLQGAGATTDTQYF. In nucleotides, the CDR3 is TGTGCCAGCAGCTTACAAGGAGCGGGGGCCACCACAGATACGCAGTATTTT.

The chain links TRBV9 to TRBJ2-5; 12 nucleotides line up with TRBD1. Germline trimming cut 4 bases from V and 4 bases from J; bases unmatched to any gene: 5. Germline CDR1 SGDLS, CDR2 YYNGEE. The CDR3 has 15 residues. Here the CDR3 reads CASSLGTGGAETQYF. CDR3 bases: TGTGCCAGCAGCCTCGGGACAGGGGGCGCAGAGACCCAGTACTTC.

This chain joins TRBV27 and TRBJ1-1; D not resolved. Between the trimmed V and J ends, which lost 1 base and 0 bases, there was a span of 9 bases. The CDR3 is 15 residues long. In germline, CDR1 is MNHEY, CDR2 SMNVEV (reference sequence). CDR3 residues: CASSLYGPLNTEAFF. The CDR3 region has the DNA TGTGCCAGCAGTTTATACGGGCCTTTGAACACTGAAGCTTTCTTT.

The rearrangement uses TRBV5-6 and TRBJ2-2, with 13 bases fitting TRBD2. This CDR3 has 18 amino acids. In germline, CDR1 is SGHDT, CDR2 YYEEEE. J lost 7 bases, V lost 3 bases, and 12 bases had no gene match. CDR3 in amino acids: CASSSTSGGAPGLGELFF. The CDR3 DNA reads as TGTGCCAGCAGCTCAACTAGCGGGGGGGCACCGGGGCTCGGGGAGCTGTTTTTT.

CDR3 protein: CASSIVIAGAYTDTQYF. CDR3 sequence (DNA): TGTGCCAGTAGTATAGTAATAGCGGGGGCCTACACAGATACGCAGTATTTT. The V gene is TRBV19, the J gene TRBJ2-3; 9 bases map to TRBD2. The CDR3 is made up of 17 amino acids. V was clipped by 1 base and J by 2 bases; unmatched bases: 7. Germline CDR1 and CDR2: LNHDA and SQIVND (reference sequence).

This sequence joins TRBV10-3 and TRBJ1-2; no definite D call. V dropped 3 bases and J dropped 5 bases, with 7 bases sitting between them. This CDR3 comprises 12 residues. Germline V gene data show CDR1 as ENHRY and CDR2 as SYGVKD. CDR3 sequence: CAISETVYGYTF. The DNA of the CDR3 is TGTGCCATCAGTGAAACCGTTTATGGCTACACCTTC.

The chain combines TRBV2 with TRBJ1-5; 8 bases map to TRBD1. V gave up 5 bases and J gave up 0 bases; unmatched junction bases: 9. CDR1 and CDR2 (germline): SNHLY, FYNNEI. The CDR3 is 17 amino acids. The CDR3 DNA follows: TGTGCCAGCAGTCACGTACTTCAGGGGGCTAGCAATCAGCCCCAGCATTTT. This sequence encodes CASSHVLQGASNQPQHF.

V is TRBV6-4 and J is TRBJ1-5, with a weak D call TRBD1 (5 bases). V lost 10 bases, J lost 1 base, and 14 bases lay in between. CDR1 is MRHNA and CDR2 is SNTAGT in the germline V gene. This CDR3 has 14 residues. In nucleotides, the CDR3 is TGTGCCATAGGACATCCGCGGAGCAATCAGCCCCAGCATTTT. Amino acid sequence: CAIGHPRSNQPQHF.

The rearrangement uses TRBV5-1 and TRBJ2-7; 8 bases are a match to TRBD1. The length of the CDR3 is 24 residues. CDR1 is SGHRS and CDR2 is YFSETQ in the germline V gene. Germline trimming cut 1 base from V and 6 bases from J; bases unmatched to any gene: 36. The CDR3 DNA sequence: TGCGCCAGCAGCTTGAGACCCAGGGGGCGCGGGACTGGTTTGAACCGTAGAGGACGGGCCGAGCAGTACTTC. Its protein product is CASSLRPRGRGTGLNRRGRAEQYF.